This T cell receptor beta chain was sequenced for a study of T cell responses to AZD1222 COVID-19 vaccine. Study results and caveats: Spike was spanned by vaccine-associated CD4 TCRs, with dominance at 160-218 and 743-854. Mostly white British, mostly female donors; authors suggested clonal diversity may be underestimated. Close to half of spike-specific TCRs reportedly recognize unmutated variant regions. Following two doses of AZD1222, Spike-specific TCR breadth and depth rose.

Clones were sequenced by immunoSEQ multiplex PCR, and TCRdb holds only the in-frame ones, with some missing. In the table there are some 190,000 clones, approximately 94% of which are singletons. On this clone: What it binds is not known.

Here the sequenced sample was peripheral blood, taken 28 days after the second dose of the MenACWY control vaccine. The source is an adult who received the MenACWY meningococcal vaccine as a control.

CDR3 DNA: TGTGCCAGCAGCGTAGAGGACGGGGGCTCCTACAATGAGCAGTTCTTC. Translation: CASSVEDGGSYNEQFF. J is TRBJ2-1 and V is TRBV9; tentative D call: TRBD2 (6 bases). V was cut by 0 bases and J by 0 bases, with 10 bases left in between. Germline-derived CDR1 and CDR2 are SGDLS and YYNGEE. The CDR3 length is 16 residues.